A single sample gave rise to the 30 T cell receptor beta chains below, sequenced in a study of blood T cell repertoires in COVID-19. Measured with immunoSEQ multiplex PCR; TCRdb has only the in-frame clones, and not every one. In the table there are roughly 200,000 clones, 80% to 85% of which are singletons. Sequenced sample: peripheral blood. These receptors came from a woman older than 75 with active or convalescent COVID-19.

The rearrangement joins TRBV30 to TRBJ2-7; TRBD1 matches 9 bases. The CDR3 has 13 residues. V lost 6 bases and J lost 5; bases outside the gene matches: 8. From germline, CDR1 is GTSNPN and CDR2 SVGIG (reference sequence). In DNA, the CDR3 is TGTGCCTGCAGGACAGGGGAATTCCACGAGCAGTACTTC. This encodes CACRTGEFHEQYF.

The chain carries TRBV5-4 and TRBJ1-3, with TRBD1 identical over 10 bases. This CDR3 spans 19 amino acids. J gave up 2 bases and V 4 bases, and 15 bases lay outside the gene matches. CDR1 is SGHNT and CDR2 is YYREEE in the germline V gene (reference sequence). In DNA, the CDR3 is TGTGCCAGCAGCGCCGCCCGGGACAGGGGTAGGTCGACTGGAAACACCATATATTTT. Amino acids: CASSAARDRGRSTGNTIYF.

V usage is TRBV2 and J usage is TRBJ1-1; possible D gene TRBD1, 6 bases. The V gene lost 4 bases and the J gene lost 6 bases, with 12 bases spanning the gap. This CDR3 is built from 13 residues. Germline V gene lookup returns CDR1 SNHLY and CDR2 FYNNEI. The CDR3 bases are TGTGCCAGCAGTGGAAACAGGGCGGCTGAAGCTTTCTTT. This sequence encodes CASSGNRAAEAFF.

This chain connects TRBV5-4 to TRBJ1-5; 8 positions match TRBD1. CDR1 and CDR2 (germline): SGHNT, YYREEE (reference sequence). J gave up 9 bases and V 3 bases, and 5 bases lay outside the gene matches. CDR3 length: 13 residues. The CDR3 DNA follows: TGTGCCAGCAGCTCAGGGGGCTTGGGGCCCCAGCATTTT. Translating gives CASSSGGLGPQHF.

This clone turned up a few times. The rearrangement joins TRBV3-1 (or the pseudogene TRBV3-2) to TRBJ1-3; D is unclear. The CDR3 runs to 14 residues. Germline V gene sequence: CDR1 LGHDT, CDR2 YNNKEL (reference sequence). V gave up 1 base and J gave up 4 bases, with 8 bases separating them. The chain's CDR3 is CASSQVRGGNTIYF. The CDR3 DNA sequence: TGTGCCAGCAGCCAAGTCAGAGGGGGAAACACCATATATTTT.

V gene TRBV29-1 combines with J gene TRBJ2-1; tentatively, D is TRBD2 (5 bases). Trimming shortened V by 4 bases and J by 4 bases, and 11 bases separated the two germline ends. The CDR3 extends over 13 amino acids. Germline-derived CDR1 and CDR2 are SQVTM and ANQGSEA. The CDR3 loop is CSVAPTGYNEQFF. Here the CDR3 DNA reads TGCAGCGTTGCCCCTACGGGGTACAATGAGCAGTTCTTC.

The chain links TRBV30 to TRBJ1-2; D is unclear. The germline V and J ends were trimmed by 7 bases and 2 bases, with 11 bases remaining between them. Germline CDR1 is GTSNPN and CDR2 is SVGIG (reference sequence). This CDR3 has 12 residues. CDR3: CASGYGNYGYTF. CDR3 DNA: TGTGCCTCGGGGTACGGGAACTATGGCTACACCTTC.

The genes are TRBV29-1 and TRBJ1-2, with a tentative D call TRBD1 (5 bases). Germline V CDR1 and CDR2: SQVTM, ANQGSEA. Between the trimmed V and J ends, which lost 4 bases and 4 bases, there was a span of 13 bases. The CDR3 is 13 residues long. CDR3 in amino acids: CSVGEGQAYGYTF. CDR3 sequence (DNA): TGCAGCGTTGGGGAGGGGCAGGCCTATGGCTACACCTTC.

This rearrangement joins TRBV21-1 to TRBJ2-7; TRBD1, the D gene given by the table, was not confirmed from the DNA. TRBV21-1 is a recognized pseudogene. This CDR3 has 15 residues. CDR3 in DNA: TGTGCCAGCAGCAAAGCAGCAGACAGGAAAAACGAGCAGTACTTC. This gives the protein CASSKAADRKNEQYF.

This clone was seen once. The genes are TRBV7-9 and TRBJ2-3, with D perhaps TRBD1 (6 bases). The CDR3 has 16 amino acids. CDR1 is SEHNR and CDR2 is FQNEAQ in the germline V gene (reference sequence). V was shortened by 3 bases and J by 2 bases, with 15 bases between the two germline ends. CDR3 coding DNA: TGTGCCAGCAGCTTGGCCATTGACAGGTTCACAGATACGCAGTATTTT. It specifies CASSLAIDRFTDTQYF. Variable domain in full (rest from reference TRBV7-9 and TRBJ2-3): DTGVSQNPRHKITKRGQNVTFRCDPISEHNRLYWYRQTLGQGPEFLTYFQNEAQLEKSRLLSDRFSAERPKGSFSTLEIQRTEQGDSAMYLCASSLAIDRFTDTQYFGPGTRLTVL.

The chain is built from TRBV11-1 and TRBJ2-5; 7 positions match TRBD1. With 1 base clipped from V and 1 base from J, the junction kept 3 bases outside the gene matches. Germline CDR1 and CDR2: SGHAT and FQDESV (reference sequence). CDR3 length: 15 amino acids. The CDR3 loop reads CASSLGGQLQETQYF. CDR3 sequence (DNA): TGTGCCAGCAGCTTAGGGGGACAGCTCCAAGAGACCCAGTACTTC. The full variable domain, rest sourced from reference TRBV11-1 and TRBJ2-5, is EAEVAQSPRYKITEKSQAVAFWCDPISGHATLYWYRQILGQGPELLVQFQDESVVDDSQLPKDRFSAERLKGVDSTLKIQPAELGDSAMYLCASSLGGQLQETQYFGPGTRLLVL.

The chain employs TRBV6-2 or TRBV6-3 and TRBJ1-5; 7 bases align to TRBD1. There are 14 residues in the CDR3. The germline V gene has CDR1 MNHEY and CDR2 SVGEGT. The V gene end was trimmed by 5 bases and the J gene end by 4 bases; junction bases not matched to a gene: 5. CDR3 residues: CASSEGQRNQPQHF. The CDR3 bases are TGTGCCAGCAGTGAGGGACAGAGAAATCAGCCCCAGCATTTT.

This chain connects TRBV30 to TRBJ2-7, with D hard to call. The germline V and J ends were trimmed by 5 bases and 4 bases, with 12 bases remaining between them. The V gene's germline CDR1 is GTSNPN and CDR2 SVGIG (reference sequence). The CDR3 runs to 12 residues. The CDR3 spells CAWGQREYEQYF. DNA for the CDR3: TGTGCCTGGGGCCAAAGAGAGTACGAGCAGTACTTC.

The J gene is TRBJ2-3, the V gene TRBV9; TRBD2 matches 9 bases. Germline trimming cut 0 bases from V and 1 base from J; bases unmatched to any gene: 3. The CDR3 has 16 amino acids. Germline V CDR1 and CDR2: SGDLS, YYNGEE. For the CDR3, the DNA is TGTGCCAGCAGCGTAGTCGAGCGGGGGGGCACAGATACGCAGTATTTT. This gives the protein CASSVVERGGTDTQYF.

The chain carries TRBV27 and TRBJ2-7, with D unclear. Germline V gene lookup returns CDR1 MNHEY and CDR2 SMNVEV (reference sequence). This CDR3 spans 12 amino acids. Trimming left V 3 bases short and J 7 bases short, with 10 bases between. CDR3 sequence (DNA): TGTGCCAGCAGTTTCCCAGGCCCGGAGCAGTACTTC. Protein product: CASSFPGPEQYF.

The rearrangement links TRBV9 to TRBJ2-5; D may be TRBD2 (5 bases). The CDR3 spans 15 residues. The germline V and J ends were trimmed by 2 bases and 4 bases, with 15 bases remaining between them. Germline lookup yields CDR1 SGDLS and CDR2 YYNGEE. The CDR3 bases are TGTGCCAGCAGCGTGGGAGAAAGCATCGGAGAGACCCAGTACTTC. It is translated as CASSVGESIGETQYF.

The chain combines TRBV5-4 with TRBJ2-5; 8 positions agree with TRBD2. Unmatched junction bases numbered 6, after V lost 6 bases and J lost 2 bases. The CDR3 runs to 14 residues. Germline CDR1 SGHNT, CDR2 YYREEE (reference sequence). CDR3 protein: CASTPGGPQETQYF. CDR3 bases: TGTGCCAGCACCCCGGGAGGGCCACAAGAGACCCAGTACTTC.

As regards this clone: A read error is possible here, since a much larger clone lies one base away. At the DNA level, this CDR3 is encoded by other sequences in the same sample as well. This sequence joins TRBV5-1 and TRBJ2-1; 12 bases are a match to TRBD2. The CDR3 has 16 residues. CDR1 and CDR2 (germline): SGHRS, YFSETQ. V was clipped by 4 bases and J by 0 bases; unmatched bases: 2. Here the CDR3 reads CASSMTSGSSYNEQFF. The CDR3 coding sequence is TGCGCCAGCAGCATGACTAGCGGGAGCTCCTACAATGAGCAGTTCTTC.

The chain joins TRBV4-1 to TRBJ1-2; TRBD1 might be the D (6 bases). Trimming took off 4 bases at V and 0 bases at J, with 9 bases between the two ends. The CDR3 is 14 amino acids. CDR1 and CDR2 (germline): MGHRA, YSYEKL. The CDR3 region has the DNA TGCGCCAGCAGCCCAGGGGCCTCTAACTATGGCTACACCTTC. Translating gives CASSPGASNYGYTF.

The V gene is TRBV5-1, the J gene TRBJ1-1; 9 bases align to TRBD1. Germline V CDR1 and CDR2: SGHRS, YFSETQ. The CDR3 length is 15 residues. With 0 bases clipped from V and 4 bases from J, the junction kept 4 bases outside the gene matches. CDR3 in amino acids: CASSLEQGAVTEAFF. In nucleotides, the CDR3 is TGCGCCAGCAGCTTGGAACAGGGGGCTGTCACTGAAGCTTTCTTT.

The V and J genes are TRBV9 and TRBJ2-7; D not certain. The CDR3 consists of 15 residues. The germline V gene encodes CDR1 SGDLS and CDR2 YYNGEE. The V end was cut by 0 bases, the J end by 1 base, with 11 bases between. CDR3 sequence: CASSVGAHGSYEQYF. The CDR3 nucleotides are TGTGCCAGCAGCGTAGGGGCGCACGGATCCTACGAGCAGTACTTC.

The chain is built from TRBV2 and TRBJ2-1; 8 nucleotides match TRBD2. V gave up 6 bases and J gave up 7 bases; unmatched junction bases: 11. Germline assignment: CDR1 SNHLY and CDR2 FYNNEI. The CDR3 extends over 15 amino acids. In nucleotides, the CDR3 is TGTGCCAGCAGGGGTACTAGCGGAAAATGGAATGAGCAGTTCTTC. Translation gives CASRGTSGKWNEQFF.

The gene calls are TRBV1 and TRBJ2-4; the table gives TRBD1 as D, unverified against the DNA. TRBV1 is assigned pseudogene status. The length of the CDR3 is 19 residues. This CDR3 is CTSSPGMSRGLSAKNIQYF. DNA of the CDR3: TGCACCAGCAGCCCCGGAATGAGCAGGGGGCTTTCGGCCAAAAACATTCAGTACTTC.

This chain uses TRBV15 with TRBJ2-7, with 7 bases fitting TRBD2. Germline V CDR1 and CDR2: LNHNV, YYDKDF (reference sequence). The CDR3 has 16 amino acids. V was pared by 0 bases and J by 0 bases, with 5 bases of the junction left unmatched. The CDR3 here is CATSRDTQRGSYEQYF. CDR3 sequence (DNA): TGTGCCACCAGCAGAGATACCCAGCGGGGCTCCTACGAGCAGTACTTC.

The chain couples TRBV6-5 to TRBJ1-6, with 7 bases fitting TRBD1. The CDR3 has 14 residues. J was trimmed by 7 bases and V by 5 bases; bases with no gene match: 5. Germline assignment: CDR1 MNHEY and CDR2 SVGAGI. CDR3 in DNA: TGTGCCAGCAGTACTGGGACAGCCAATTCACCCCTCCACTTT. It translates to CASSTGTANSPLHF.

V usage is TRBV19 and J usage is TRBJ1-4, with D perhaps TRBD1 (5 bases). V lost 5 bases to trimming and J lost 5 bases, with 12 bases between them. The CDR3 covers 14 residues. From germline, CDR1 is LNHDA and CDR2 SQIVND (reference sequence). The CDR3 coding sequence is TGTGCCAGTAGTCCACCGGGACTGAATGAAAAACTGTTTTTT. Translated, it gives CASSPPGLNEKLFF. The full variable domain, in which reference TRBV19 and TRBJ1-4 provide the parts outside the CDR3, is DGGITQSPKYLFRKEGQNVTLSCEQNLNHDAMYWYRQDPGQGLRLIYYSQIVNDFQKGDIAEGYSVSREKKESFPLTVTSAQKNPTAFYLCASSPPGLNEKLFFGSGTQLSVL.

The rearrangement joins TRBV5-1 to TRBJ2-3, with D perhaps matching TRBD1 (6 bases). The CDR3 runs 14 residues. Germline loops: CDR1 SGHRS, CDR2 YFSETQ. V was clipped by 3 bases and J by 6 bases, with 14 bases between them. CDR3 in amino acids: CASSSPMGADTQYF. The CDR3, as DNA: TGCGCCAGCAGCTCCCCAATGGGGGCGGATACGCAGTATTTT.

The chain employs TRBV12-3 or TRBV12-4 and TRBJ1-6, with D possibly TRBD1 on 6 matching bases. The CDR3 spans 11 residues. V dropped 6 bases and J dropped 15 bases, with 12 bases sitting between them. CDR3 sequence (DNA): TGTGCCAGCAGAGGGGGACACCTCCTCCACTTT. Residues: CASRGGHLLHF.

The chain recombines TRBV5-6 with TRBJ1-6; D is uncertain. The germline CDR1 and CDR2 sequences are SGHDT and YYEEEE. The CDR3 is 13 residues long. V lost 2 bases and J 8 bases, leaving 8 bases between the germline ends. The CDR3 region has the DNA TGTGCCAGCAGCTTCACGTCGGATTCACCCCTCCACTTT. Amino acids: CASSFTSDSPLHF.

This chain links TRBV5-6 with TRBJ2-1, with 8 nucleotides matching TRBD2. CDR3 length equals 12 residues. The ends lost 5 bases at V and 10 bases at J; junction bases unmatched: 5. Per germline, CDR1 SGHDT and CDR2 YYEEEE. CDR3 in amino acids: CASRRLAGEQFF. The CDR3 DNA reads TGTGCCAGCAGGCGTCTAGCGGGCGAGCAGTTCTTC.